This TCR beta chain appears in the sequencing data of a study of cytomegalovirus exposure and HLA in healthy donors. Only in-frame clones appear in the TCRdb table, and some are missing; sequencing was by immunoSEQ multiplex PCR. This table holds about 140,000 clones, roughly 86% found once. Details on this clone: The antigen is not known.

Study findings and constraints: Researchers reported that a few CMV-associated chains were confirmed in vitro as CMV antigen-specific. Subsequent analysis revealed that first-cohort TCR clusters tended to co-occur in the roughly 120 validation repertoires.

This CDR3 contains 11 residues. V lost 5 bases and J lost 12, with 8 bases in between. Per germline, CDR1 SGHDN and CDR2 FVKESK. This clonotype originated in a man aged 18 to 29 in good health and CMV-seropositive. The chain couples TRBV14 to TRBJ1-6; D gene uncertain. What was sequenced was PBMCs. The CDR3 here is CASSSRGPLHF. The CDR3 DNA is TGTGCCAGCAGCTCCCGGGGACCCCTCCACTTT.